One and the same sample provided the 9 T cell receptor beta chains below, sequenced in a study of T cell responses to AZD1222 COVID-19 vaccine. The assay was immunoSEQ multiplex PCR, and TCRdb's table has in-frame clones only and misses some. Among some 180,000 clones listed, about 90% were seen once. The material sequenced was peripheral blood, taken 28 days after the second AZD1222 dose. These receptors were taken from an adult who received the AZD1222 COVID-19 vaccine.

J is TRBJ1-2 and V is TRBV6-5; 7 bases match TRBD1. Trimming removed 4 bases from V and 5 bases from J; junction bases left unmatched: 13. The CDR3 extends over 16 amino acids. The germline V gene encodes CDR1 MNHEY and CDR2 SVGAGI. The CDR3 sequence: CASSSHPTDRVYGYTF. CDR3 nucleotides: TGTGCCAGCAGTTCCCATCCGACCGACAGGGTATATGGCTACACCTTC.

This chain uses TRBV4-3 with TRBJ1-2; D possibly corresponds to TRBD1 (6 bases). With 0 bases removed from V and 3 bases from J, the gap between germline ends came to 14 bases. The CDR3 runs to 16 residues. The germline V gene has CDR1 LGHNA and CDR2 YSLEER. This chain's CDR3 is CASSQDHGGHHYGYTF. In DNA form, the CDR3 reads TGCGCCAGCAGCCAAGATCACGGGGGGCATCACTATGGCTACACCTTC.

The rearrangement joins TRBV13 to TRBJ2-2; D might be TRBD2 (5 bases). CDR3 length: 14 amino acids. Trimming took off 8 bases at V and 2 bases at J, with 12 bases between the two ends. Looked up from germline, CDR1 is PRHDT and CDR2 is FYEKMQ (reference sequence). The CDR3 loop is CASEIGSNTGELFF. CDR3 DNA: TGTGCCAGCGAAATTGGGAGTAACACCGGGGAGCTGTTTTTT.

Points on this clone: Germline and junction disagree at one end, which may indicate a read error. The V gene is TRBV9, the J gene TRBJ2-2; D possibly corresponds to TRBD2 (5 bases). Germline V gene sequence: CDR1 SGDLS, CDR2 YYNGEE. There are 13 residues in the CDR3. CDR3 in DNA: TGTGCCGGCAGCCCCACTAGGTCCGGGGAGCTGTTTTTT. Protein sequence: CAGSPTRSGELFF.

V and J are TRBV27 and TRBJ1-3; 7 bases are a match to TRBD1. The CDR3 length is 15 residues. Germline V gives CDR1 MNHEY, CDR2 SMNVEV (reference sequence). Trimming at V came to 4 bases and at J to 3 bases, leaving 6 bases not matched to a gene. This CDR3 reads CASSSTGVYGNTIYF. As DNA, the CDR3 is TGTGCCAGCAGTTCAACAGGGGTATATGGAAACACCATATATTTT.

This clone was counted between two and nine times. The rearrangement joins TRBV28 to TRBJ2-2, with D possibly being TRBD2 (5 bases). This CDR3 comprises 15 residues. The ends were cut back, 4 bases at V and 1 base at J, with 10 bases in the middle. CDR1 is MDHEN and CDR2 is SYDVKM in the germline V gene. This CDR3 reads CASSSYGVNTGELFF. CDR3 nucleotides: TGTGCCAGCAGTTCCTACGGGGTGAACACCGGGGAGCTGTTTTTT.

The chain uses TRBV5-1 and TRBJ1-2; 7 nucleotides align to TRBD1. V lost 5 bases and J lost 4; bases outside the gene matches: 8. This CDR3 comprises 14 residues. CDR1 and CDR2 (germline): SGHRS, YFSETQ. The CDR3: CASSYDRAGYGYTF. The CDR3 region has the DNA TGCGCCAGCAGTTATGACAGGGCCGGCTATGGCTACACCTTC.

About this clone: This sample also contains other DNA sequences that code for the same CDR3. The J gene is TRBJ1-5, the V gene TRBV30; D is unclear. CDR3 length: 13 residues. V was cut by 1 base and J by 4 bases, with 8 bases left in between. The germline V gene encodes CDR1 GTSNPN and CDR2 SVGIG (reference sequence). The CDR3 coding sequence is TGTGCCTGGAGTGGGGGATCTAATCAGCCCCAGCATTTT. Residues: CAWSGGSNQPQHF.

The V gene is TRBV4-1, the J gene TRBJ2-7, with 13 bases that match TRBD2. This CDR3 contains 18 residues. The J segment lost 0 bases and the V segment lost 3 bases, leaving 8 bases of the junction unmatched. Germline V gene data show CDR1 as MGHRA and CDR2 as YSYEKL. CDR3 nucleotides: TGCGCCAGCAGCCAGGGTGCCGGACTAGCGGGGGACTCCTACGAGCAGTACTTC. This encodes CASSQGAGLAGDSYEQYF.